These T cell receptor beta chains were read from a single sample in a study of technical replicates of blood from a few donors. Only in-frame clones appear in the TCRdb table, and some are missing; sequencing was by immunoSEQ multiplex PCR. The sample holds 95,000 to 100,000 clones, more than 90% seen once. Sequencing was carried out using T cells isolated from PBMCs. The receptor set was obtained from a human donor in good health. The CDR3 runs from the conserved cysteine through the conserved F or W. Fields, in order: D gene, clone size, J gene, V gene, CDR3 DNA, CDR3 protein. The D gene is left open where the match is weak. The size entry is marked missing in some rows and otherwise reads once, few, many or a size class.

d_call: TRBD1
clone_size: NA
j_call: TRBJ1-2
v_call: TRBV27
cdr3_nt: TGTGCCAGCAGTTCCAATACCCGACAGGGGTCTAGCTATGGCTACACCTTC
cdr3_aa: CASSSNTRQGSSYGYTF

d_call: TRBD1
clone_size: NA
j_call: TRBJ1-5
v_call: TRBV27
cdr3_nt: TGTGCCAGCAGTCAGGGGGCCTATCAGCCCCAGCATTTT
cdr3_aa: CASSQGAYQPQHF

d_call: NA
clone_size: NA
j_call: TRBJ2-1
v_call: TRBV6-5
cdr3_nt: TGTGCCAGCAGTTACTCAGACTTGGGCGGGGAGCAGTTCTTC
cdr3_aa: CASSYSDLGGEQFF

d_call: TRBD2
clone_size: NA
j_call: TRBJ2-1
v_call: TRBV2
cdr3_nt: TGTGCCAGCAGGATACTAGCGGACACCTACAATGAGCAGTTCTTC
cdr3_aa: CASRILADTYNEQFF

d_call: NA
clone_size: once
j_call: TRBJ1-1
v_call: TRBV29-1
cdr3_nt: TGCAGCACCGCCCGGCGGGGGAACACTGAAGCTTTCTTT
cdr3_aa: CSTARRGNTEAFF

d_call: TRBD2
clone_size: NA
j_call: TRBJ2-3
v_call: TRBV28
cdr3_nt: TGTGCCAGCAGTCCTAGCGGGAGGGCGGAGGAGATGGGAGATACGCAGTATTTT
cdr3_aa: CASSPSGRAEEMGDTQYF

d_call: NA
clone_size: NA
j_call: TRBJ1-1
v_call: TRBV6-5
cdr3_nt: TGTGCCAGCATTTTGCAGGCTGGCACTGAAGCTTTCTTT
cdr3_aa: CASILQAGTEAFF

d_call: NA
clone_size: NA
j_call: TRBJ2-2
v_call: TRBV10-1
cdr3_nt: TGCGCCAGCAGAGTACAGGTGGAAGGGGAGCTGTTTTTT
cdr3_aa: CASRVQVEGELFF

d_call: TRBD1
clone_size: NA
j_call: TRBJ2-7
v_call: TRBV6-5
cdr3_nt: TGTGCCAGCAGTCTCCAACCCCAGGGGGTCCACGAGCAGTACTTC
cdr3_aa: CASSLQPQGVHEQYF

d_call: TRBD1
clone_size: NA
j_call: TRBJ2-5
v_call: TRBV5-4
cdr3_nt: TGTGCCAGCAGCCTCGACAGGGCAGAGACCCAGTACTTC
cdr3_aa: CASSLDRAETQYF

d_call: TRBD1
clone_size: NA
j_call: TRBJ1-2
v_call: TRBV14
cdr3_nt: TGTGCCAGCAGCAAAGCCCCCTGGACAGGGGGCGGCTATGGCTACACCTTC
cdr3_aa: CASSKAPWTGGGYGYTF

d_call: NA
clone_size: NA
j_call: TRBJ1-6
v_call: TRBV5-1
cdr3_nt: TGCGCCAGCAGCTTGGAAGCAGGGCGTAAGTCGCCCCTCCACTTT
cdr3_aa: CASSLEAGRKSPLHF

d_call: NA
clone_size: NA
j_call: TRBJ2-3
v_call: TRBV2
cdr3_nt: TGTGCCAGCAGTTATGTTATGGAGAGCACAGATACGCAGTATTTT
cdr3_aa: CASSYVMESTDTQYF

d_call: NA
clone_size: NA
j_call: TRBJ1-4
v_call: TRBV2
cdr3_nt: TGTGCCAGTCGCGAGGCAGTCCCTAATGAAAAACTGTTTTTT
cdr3_aa: CASREAVPNEKLFF

d_call: TRBD1
clone_size: NA
j_call: TRBJ1-1
v_call: TRBV7-2
cdr3_nt: TGTGCCAGCAGAATCAGGGGGTTAAACACTGAAGCTTTCTTT
cdr3_aa: CASRIRGLNTEAFF

d_call: TRBD2
clone_size: NA
j_call: TRBJ2-1
v_call: TRBV19
cdr3_nt: TGTGCCGTACTAGCGGGAGTCGGCTCCTACAATGAGCAGTTCTTC
cdr3_aa: CAVLAGVGSYNEQFF

d_call: TRBD2
clone_size: NA
j_call: TRBJ2-3
v_call: TRBV28
cdr3_nt: TGTGCCAGCGGACCTAGCGGGAGCACAGATACGCAGTATTTT
cdr3_aa: CASGPSGSTDTQYF

d_call: NA
clone_size: NA
j_call: TRBJ2-2
v_call: TRBV7-9
cdr3_nt: NA
cdr3_aa: CASSSSGGTGELFF

d_call: TRBD1
clone_size: NA
j_call: TRBJ2-7
v_call: TRBV5-5
cdr3_nt: TGTGCCAGCAGCCCCTCTCTCGGGACAGGGGGGTACGAGCAGTACTTC
cdr3_aa: CASSPSLGTGGYEQYF

d_call: NA
clone_size: NA
j_call: TRBJ2-3
v_call: TRBV21-1
cdr3_nt: TGTGCCAGCAGCAAAGTTGCGGGAGCCGCAGATACGCAGTATTTT
cdr3_aa: CASSKVAGAADTQYF

d_call: TRBD1
clone_size: NA
j_call: TRBJ1-6
v_call: TRBV19
cdr3_nt: TGTGCCAGTGCCGGGACAGGGAATTCACCCCTCCACTTT
cdr3_aa: CASAGTGNSPLHF

d_call: TRBD1
clone_size: NA
j_call: TRBJ1-2
v_call: TRBV5-8
cdr3_nt: TGTGCCAGCAGCTTCCTCCGGGACAGGGGCTATGGCTACACCTTC
cdr3_aa: CASSFLRDRGYGYTF

d_call: TRBD2
clone_size: NA
j_call: TRBJ2-7
v_call: TRBV7-8
cdr3_nt: TGTGCCAGCAGCTTAAGTCTAGCGGGCCTCAGCTCCTACGAGCAGTACTTC
cdr3_aa: CASSLSLAGLSSYEQYF

d_call: NA
clone_size: NA
j_call: TRBJ1-1
v_call: TRBV6-6
cdr3_nt: TGTGCCTCGAGCCGCGGGAGCACTGAAGCTTTCTTT
cdr3_aa: CASSRGSTEAFF

d_call: NA
clone_size: NA
j_call: TRBJ2-1
v_call: TRBV2
cdr3_nt: TGTGCCATCCGGGAAGAGCAGTTCTTC
cdr3_aa: CAIREEQFF

d_call: NA
clone_size: NA
j_call: TRBJ1-2
v_call: TRBV27
cdr3_nt: TGTGCCAGCAGTTACAGTACTAACTATGGCTACACCTTC
cdr3_aa: CASSYSTNYGYTF

d_call: NA
clone_size: NA
j_call: TRBJ2-1
v_call: TRBV5-6
cdr3_nt: TGTGCCAGCAGCTTCGCACAGAATGAGCAGTTCTTC
cdr3_aa: CASSFAQNEQFF

d_call: NA
clone_size: NA
j_call: TRBJ2-3
v_call: TRBV28
cdr3_nt: TGTGCCAGCAGTAAGCCGATCGGAGATACGCAGTATTTT
cdr3_aa: CASSKPIGDTQYF

d_call: NA
clone_size: NA
j_call: TRBJ2-7
v_call: TRBV10-3
cdr3_nt: TGTGCCACCGAAGGGGGGGGATCCTACGAGCAGTACTTC
cdr3_aa: CATEGGGSYEQYF

d_call: TRBD2
clone_size: once
j_call: TRBJ2-1
v_call: TRBV6-5
cdr3_nt: TGTGCCAGCAGTACGACTAGCGGGGGTTTCAATGAGCAGTTCTTC
cdr3_aa: CASSTTSGGFNEQFF

d_call: NA
clone_size: NA
j_call: TRBJ2-1
v_call: TRBV14
cdr3_nt: TGTGCCAGCAGCCCACGGGCGGGTGAGCAGTTCTTC
cdr3_aa: CASSPRAGEQFF

d_call: TRBD1
clone_size: once
j_call: TRBJ2-1
v_call: TRBV19
cdr3_nt: TGTGCCGCCGGGACAGGGACTTACAATGAGCAGTTCTTC
cdr3_aa: CAAGTGTYNEQFF

d_call: NA
clone_size: NA
j_call: TRBJ1-2
v_call: TRBV10-3
cdr3_nt: TGTGCCATCAGTGAGGACAGAACTAACTATGGCTACACCTTC
cdr3_aa: CAISEDRTNYGYTF

d_call: NA
clone_size: NA
j_call: TRBJ1-2
v_call: TRBV15
cdr3_nt: TGTGCCACCAGCAGGCAGGAAAACTATGGCTACACCTTC
cdr3_aa: CATSRQENYGYTF

d_call: NA
clone_size: NA
j_call: TRBJ1-2
v_call: TRBV19
cdr3_nt: TGTGCCAGTAGCCCCGACAGCATTAACTATGGCTACACCTTC
cdr3_aa: CASSPDSINYGYTF

d_call: NA
clone_size: NA
j_call: TRBJ2-5
v_call: TRBV5-4
cdr3_nt: TGTGCCAGCAGCTCCCCAGGGGAGACCCAGTACTTC
cdr3_aa: CASSSPGETQYF

d_call: NA
clone_size: NA
j_call: TRBJ1-1
v_call: TRBV7-9
cdr3_nt: TGTGCCAGCAGCTTGTCCGGGACAATGAACACTGAAGCTTTCTTT
cdr3_aa: CASSLSGTMNTEAFF

d_call: NA
clone_size: NA
j_call: TRBJ1-4
v_call: TRBV6-5
cdr3_nt: TGTGCCAGCTGTGAGGGAGATTGGGGAAAACTGTTTTTT
cdr3_aa: CASCEGDWGKLFF

d_call: TRBD1
clone_size: NA
j_call: TRBJ2-1
v_call: TRBV25-1
cdr3_nt: TGTGCCAGCAGCGCGGGGACAGGGGCCTACAATGAGCAGTTCTTC
cdr3_aa: CASSAGTGAYNEQFF

d_call: NA
clone_size: NA
j_call: TRBJ1-1
v_call: TRBV11-3
cdr3_nt: TGTGCCAGCAGCCGTATGAACACTGAAGCTTTCTTT
cdr3_aa: CASSRMNTEAFF

d_call: NA
clone_size: NA
j_call: TRBJ2-3
v_call: TRBV19
cdr3_nt: TGTGCCAGTAGACGAGAAACTACAGATACGCAGTATTTT
cdr3_aa: CASRRETTDTQYF

d_call: TRBD1
clone_size: few
j_call: TRBJ2-1
v_call: TRBV16
cdr3_nt: TGTGCCAGCAGCCAATCGTCCCGTAGGACAGGCTCCTACAATGAGCAGTTCTTC
cdr3_aa: CASSQSSRRTGSYNEQFF

d_call: NA
clone_size: NA
j_call: TRBJ2-1
v_call: TRBV10-1
cdr3_nt: TGCGCCAGCAGTAACTACCGATCCTCCTACAATGAGCAGTTCTTC
cdr3_aa: CASSNYRSSYNEQFF

d_call: NA
clone_size: NA
j_call: TRBJ1-2
v_call: TRBV9
cdr3_nt: TGTGCCAGCAGCGGAGACCGGGACGGGGGTCATGGCTACACCTTC
cdr3_aa: CASSGDRDGGHGYTF

d_call: TRBD1
clone_size: NA
j_call: TRBJ2-5
v_call: TRBV25-1
cdr3_nt: TGTGCCAGCAGCGAATTAGGACAGGGGGTAGAGACCCAGTACTTC
cdr3_aa: CASSELGQGVETQYF

d_call: NA
clone_size: NA
j_call: TRBJ2-7
v_call: TRBV2
cdr3_nt: TGTGCCAGCCACAAGTACACAGGGAATAATGCGCAGTACTTC
cdr3_aa: CASHKYTGNNAQYF

d_call: TRBD2
clone_size: NA
j_call: TRBJ2-1
v_call: TRBV5-6
cdr3_nt: TGTGCCAGCAGCTCCCCTGCCGGGGGGGCCCATGAGCAGTTCTTC
cdr3_aa: CASSSPAGGAHEQFF